Listed below are T cell receptor beta chains from one sample, sequenced in a study of cytomegalovirus exposure and HLA in healthy donors. The assay was immunoSEQ multiplex PCR, and TCRdb's table has in-frame clones only and misses some. The table includes about 120,000 clones, 70% to 85% detected once. The sequenced sample consisted of PBMCs. The receptor set was obtained from a woman aged 45-60 years in good health and CMV-seronegative. Both conserved end residues are part of each CDR3. The D gene is left open where the match is weak. Only some rows state a clone size, as once, few, many or a class for expanded clones.

>NA|TRBV9|14|TRBJ2-1|NA
CASSAGQPYNEQFF
TGTGCCAGCAGCGCTGGACAGCCCTACAATGAGCAGTTCTTC
>NA|TRBV30|13|TRBJ1-1|NA
CAWSRDSNTEAFF
TGTGCCTGGAGTCGGGACTCCAACACTGAAGCTTTCTTT
>NA|TRBV29-1|12|TRBJ2-7|TRBD2
CSVQLAGSEQYF
TGCAGCGTACAACTAGCGGGAAGCGAGCAGTACTTC
>NA|TRBV5-1|16|TRBJ2-1|NA
CASSRGGVLSYNEQFF
TGCGCCAGCAGCCGCGGCGGGGTCCTCTCCTACAATGAGCAGTTCTTC
>NA|TRBV19|13|TRBJ1-5|NA
CASSIDPDQPQHF
TGTGCCAGTAGTATAGATCCCGATCAGCCCCAGCATTTT
>NA|TRBV30|14|TRBJ2-7|TRBD1
CAWSVGTGSYEQYF
TGTGCCTGGAGTGTAGGGACAGGATCCTACGAGCAGTACTTC
>NA|TRBV27|14|TRBJ2-7|TRBD1
CASRGQGWFYEQYF
TGTGCCAGCAGGGGACAGGGGTGGTTCTACGAGCAGTACTTC
>once|TRBV15|15|TRBJ1-1|NA
CATSRDYGGVAEAFF
TGTGCCACCAGCAGAGATTACGGAGGAGTCGCTGAAGCTTTCTTT
>once|TRBV6-5|15|TRBJ2-5|NA
CASRRTGTTQETQYF
TGTGCCAGCAGGAGAACCGGGACAACTCAAGAGACCCAGTACTTC
>NA|TRBV7-9|14|TRBJ2-7|NA
CASSRPDRAYEQYF
TGTGCCAGCAGCCGACCGGACAGAGCCTACGAGCAGTACTTC
>NA|TRBV4-3|15|TRBJ2-1|NA
CASSQDSSLYNEQFF
TGCGCCAGCAGCCAAGATTCTAGTTTGTACAATGAGCAGTTCTTC
>few|TRBV28|16|TRBJ2-3|TRBD2
CASSFLAGGHKDTQYF
TGTGCCAGCAGTTTTCTAGCGGGAGGGCACAAAGATACGCAGTATTTT
>NA|TRBV29-1|12|TRBJ2-1|TRBD2
CSVAGAGGTEFF
TGCAGCGTTGCGGGGGCGGGGGGAACGGAGTTCTTC
>NA|TRBV25-1|15|TRBJ2-1|NA
CASSETGGAYNEQFF
TGTGCCAGCAGTGAAACAGGTGGGGCTTACAATGAGCAGTTCTTC
>NA|TRBV19|14|TRBJ1-2|NA
CASSIGGTNYGYTF
TGTGCCAGTAGTATTGGCGGTACTAACTATGGCTACACCTTC
>NA|TRBV6-4|15|TRBJ2-1|NA
CASSDSLAMLNEQFF
TGTGCCAGCAGTGACTCCCTAGCGATGCTCAATGAGCAGTTCTTC
>NA|TRBV6-5|14|TRBJ1-1|NA
CASSYSMGSTEAFF
TGTGCCAGCAGTTACTCGATGGGGAGCACTGAAGCTTTCTTT
>NA|TRBV5-1|16|TRBJ2-5|TRBD2
CASSLGLAGGSETQYF
TGCGCCAGCAGCTTGGGGCTAGCGGGAGGTTCCGAGACCCAGTACTTC
>NA|TRBV7-2|17|TRBJ2-7|TRBD2
CASSPGGLAVLSYEQYF
TGTGCCAGCAGCCCAGGGGGACTAGCGGTCCTCTCCTACGAGCAGTACTTC
>NA|TRBV28|16|TRBJ2-5|NA
CASSFIGHPGRETQYF
TGTGCCAGCAGTTTCATCGGTCATCCTGGGCGAGAGACCCAGTACTTC
>NA|TRBV5-1|15|TRBJ2-2|TRBD2
CASSRGLAGAGELFF
TGCGCCAGCAGCCGCGGACTAGCGGGAGCCGGGGAGCTGTTTTTT
>NA|TRBV7-8|13|TRBJ2-1|TRBD1
CASSSGQGRPQFF
TGTGCCAGCAGCTCTGGACAGGGGCGTCCGCAGTTCTTC
>NA|TRBV28|14|TRBJ2-7|TRBD1
CASTRTGVVIGQYF
TGTGCCAGCACCAGGACAGGGGTCGTTATAGGGCAGTACTTC
>once|TRBV30|13|TRBJ2-7|TRBD1
CAWSAIQGNEQYF
TGTGCCTGGAGTGCCATACAGGGGAACGAGCAGTACTTC
>NA|TRBV7-8|18|TRBJ2-7|TRBD2
CASSLARLAGGPTYEQYF
TGTGCCAGCAGCTTAGCGCGTCTAGCGGGAGGCCCGACCTACGAGCAGTACTTC
>NA|TRBV4-2|16|TRBJ2-7|NA
CASSHPTQGTSYEQYF
TGTGCCAGCAGCCACCCCACCCAGGGGACCTCCTACGAGCAGTACTTC
>NA|TRBV27|14|TRBJ1-1|TRBD1
CASRSNRGNTEAFF
TGTGCCAGCAGGAGCAACAGGGGGAACACTGAAGCTTTCTTT
>NA|TRBV28|14|TRBJ2-7|NA
CASITGSSSYEQYF
TGTGCCAGCATCACAGGGAGTAGCTCCTACGAGCAGTACTTC
>NA|TRBV5-6|14|TRBJ1-3|NA
CASRRTGLGNTIYF
TGTGCCAGCAGGCGAACCGGGTTGGGAAACACCATATATTTT
>NA|TRBV5-1|13|TRBJ2-1|NA
CASSLYPVGEQFF
TGCGCCAGCAGCTTATACCCCGTCGGTGAGCAGTTCTTC
>NA|TRBV2|17|TRBJ1-5|NA
CASRITKGEGSNQPQHF
TGTGCCAGCCGGATAACAAAAGGGGAGGGCTCCAATCAGCCCCAGCATTTT
>NA|TRBV11-1|15|TRBJ2-3|TRBD2
CASSFFGRAGDTQYF
TGTGCCAGCAGCTTTTTCGGGAGGGCGGGAGATACGCAGTATTTT
>once|TRBV2|14|TRBJ1-2|TRBD1
CASSLRQGGYGYTF
TGTGCCAGCAGTTTAAGACAGGGCGGCTATGGCTACACCTTC
>NA|TRBV30|11|TRBJ2-3|NA
CAREGTDTQYF
TGTGCCCGGGAAGGTACAGATACGCAGTATTTT
>NA|TRBV6-4|17|TRBJ1-5|NA
CANSFPRALYNDQPQHF
TGTGCCAATTCCTTCCCGCGGGCCCTTTACAATGATCAGCCCCAGCATTTT
>NA|TRBV19|14|TRBJ2-5|NA
CASSIGPVQETQYF
TGTGCCAGTAGTATAGGGCCAGTTCAAGAGACCCAGTACTTC
>once|TRBV28|12|TRBJ2-7|NA
CASRGTSYEQYF
TGTGCCAGCAGAGGGACAAGCTACGAGCAGTACTTC
>NA|TRBV9|13|TRBJ1-5|NA
CASSVGDRQPQHF
TGTGCCAGCAGCGTCGGGGATCGTCAGCCCCAGCATTTT
>NA|TRBV6-1|15|TRBJ2-7|TRBD1
CASSEVGDRAVEQYF
TGTGCCAGCAGTGAAGTGGGGGACAGGGCTGTCGAGCAGTACTTC
>few|TRBV2|16|TRBJ1-2|NA
CASSANRLSGNFGYTF
TGTGCCAGCAGTGCGAACAGGCTTTCTGGTAACTTTGGCTACACCTTC
>NA|TRBV2|13|TRBJ1-4|NA
CASSEERDEKLFF
TGTGCCAGCTCCGAGGAGCGGGATGAAAAACTGTTTTTT
>NA|TRBV4-3|14|TRBJ1-2|NA
CASSQDPQGYGYTF
TGCGCCAGCAGCCAAGACCCACAGGGTTATGGCTACACCTTC
>NA|TRBV28|15|TRBJ2-5|NA
CASSFVQMYQETQYF
TGTGCCAGCAGTTTTGTACAGATGTACCAAGAGACCCAGTACTTC
>once|TRBV27|13|TRBJ1-2|NA
CASSFLGEGGYTF
TGTGCCAGCAGTTTTTTGGGGGAGGGAGGCTACACCTTC
>once|TRBV4-3|15|TRBJ2-1|NA
CASSQETGVTNEQFF
TGCGCCAGCAGCCAAGAAACGGGAGTGACCAATGAGCAGTTCTTC
>NA|TRBV7-8|16|TRBJ2-3|TRBD2
CASSLSRLAGGDTQYF
TGTGCCAGCAGCTTAAGTAGACTAGCGGGAGGGGATACGCAGTATTTT
>NA|TRBV7-7|14|TRBJ2-3|NA
CASSSTDKADTQYF
TGTGCTAGCAGCTCGACAGACAAGGCAGATACGCAGTATTTT
>NA|TRBV9|17|TRBJ2-1|NA
CASSVSGTASSYNEQFF
TGTGCCAGCAGCGTATCCGGGACTGCGTCTTCGTACAATGAGCAGTTCTTC
>NA|TRBV6-5|13|TRBJ2-3|NA
CASSYSSTDTQYF
TGTGCCAGCAGTTATTCTAGCACAGATACGCAGTATTTT
>NA|TRBV2|13|TRBJ1-2|TRBD1
CASSVQGLEGYTF
TGTGCCAGCAGTGTACAGGGGCTGGAAGGCTACACCTTC
>NA|TRBV11-2|15|TRBJ1-4|NA
CASSLDGAFNEKLFF
TGTGCCAGCAGCTTAGATGGGGCCTTTAATGAAAAACTGTTTTTT
>NA|TRBV7-9|12|TRBJ1-2|NA
CSSSRTPYGYTF
TGTTCCAGCAGCCGTACTCCCTATGGCTACACCTTC
>NA|TRBV30|13|TRBJ2-3|NA
CAWRPGGTDTQYF
TGTGCCTGGAGACCCGGGGGCACAGATACGCAGTATTTT
>NA|TRBV2|14|TRBJ1-5|TRBD1
CASRQGRLHQPQHF
TGTGCCAGTAGACAGGGAAGGTTACATCAGCCCCAGCATTTT
>NA|TRBV5-1|17|TRBJ2-1|TRBD1
CASSLGQGPSGYNEQFF
TGCGCCAGCAGCTTGGGACAGGGTCCCTCAGGCTACAATGAGCAGTTCTTC
>once|TRBV7-2|14|TRBJ1-2|NA
CASSLGDPQYGYTF
TGTGCCAGCAGCCTGGGCGATCCCCAATATGGCTACACCTTC